This TCR beta chain was sequenced during a study of T cells after yellow fever vaccination. Using its own MiXCR run on the 5' RACE reads, TCRdb lists one record per CDR3 protein. Among some 600,000 distinct CDR3 sequences, 9% to 15% were seen once, and the ten largest hold 14% to 15%. V was pared by 7 bases and J by 4 bases, with 7 bases of the junction left unmatched. Germline assignment: CDR1 SNHLY and CDR2 FYNNEI. The length of the CDR3 is 14 residues. Sequences were derived from PBMCs, sampled on the day of the yellow fever booster vaccination. V and J are TRBV2 and TRBJ1-2; 9 bases are a match to TRBD1. The TCR sequence derives from a man in his thirties or forties who received the YFV17D yellow fever vaccine. CDR3 in DNA: TGTGCCAGCAAATCGGGACAGGGCCCCTATGGCTACACCTTC. Translated: CASKSGQGPYGYTF.